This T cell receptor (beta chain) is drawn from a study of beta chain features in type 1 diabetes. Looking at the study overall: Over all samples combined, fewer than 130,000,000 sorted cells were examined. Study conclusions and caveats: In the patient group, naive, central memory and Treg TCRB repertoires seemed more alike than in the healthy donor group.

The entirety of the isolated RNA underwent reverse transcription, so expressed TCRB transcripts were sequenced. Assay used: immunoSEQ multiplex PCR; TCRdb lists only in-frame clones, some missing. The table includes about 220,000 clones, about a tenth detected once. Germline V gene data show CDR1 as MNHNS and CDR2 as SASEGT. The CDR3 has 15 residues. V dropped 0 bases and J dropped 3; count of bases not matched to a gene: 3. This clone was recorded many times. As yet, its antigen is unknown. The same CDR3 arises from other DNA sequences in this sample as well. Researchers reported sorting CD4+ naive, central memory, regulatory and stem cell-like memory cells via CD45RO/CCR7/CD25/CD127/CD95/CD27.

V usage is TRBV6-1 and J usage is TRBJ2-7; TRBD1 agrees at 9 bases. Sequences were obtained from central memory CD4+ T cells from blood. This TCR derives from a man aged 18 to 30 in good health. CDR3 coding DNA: TGTGCCAGCAGTGAAGCGCCGGGACAGGGCTACGAGCAGTACTTC. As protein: CASSEAPGQGYEQYF.